These T cell receptor beta chains were read from a single sample in a study of blood T cell repertoires in COVID-19. Libraries were prepared by immunoSEQ multiplex PCR; TCRdb keeps only in-frame clonotypes and omits some of them. The sample carries a few hundred thousand clones, about 81% recorded once. The sequenced sample consisted of PBMCs or T cells enriched from blood (not recorded which). The receptors here all came from a man in his forties who had recovered from COVID-19. Each CDR3 is given with its conserved first and last residue. Fields, in order: V gene, D gene, J gene, clone size, CDR3 DNA, CDR3 protein. The D gene is left open where the match is weak. Where a row states a size, it is once, few, many or the class of an expanded clone; other rows omit it.

>TRBV30|TRBD1|TRBJ1-6|-
TGTGCCTGGAGTATATCCGGGACAGGGGATTCACCCCTCCACTTT
CAWSISGTGDSPLHF
>TRBV25-1|-|TRBJ1-3|-
TGTGCCAGCAGTGAATACAACAGAGCTGGAAACACCATATATTTT
CASSEYNRAGNTIYF
>TRBV6-5|-|TRBJ1-1|-
TGTGCCAGCAGTTACGAGGCAGCGAACACTGAAGCTTTCTTT
CASSYEAANTEAFF
>TRBV6-2/TRBV6-3|TRBD1|TRBJ1-6|-
TGTGCCAGCAGTTACTCGACTCGGACAGGGAGGACACCCCTCCACTTT
CASSYSTRTGRTPLHF
>TRBV4-2|-|TRBJ2-2|-
TGTGCCAGCAGCCAAGTGGGCTCCCACGCCGGGGAGCTGTTTTTT
CASSQVGSHAGELFF
>TRBV4-1|-|TRBJ1-2|-
TGCGCCAGCAGCACCTATCCGGCGGCGGTATTAAACTATGGCTACACCTTC
CASSTYPAAVLNYGYTF
>TRBV3-1/TRBV3-2|-|TRBJ1-2|few
TGTGCCAGCAGCCTGAACAGGGACTATGGCTACACCTTC
CASSLNRDYGYTF
>TRBV6-5|TRBD1|TRBJ1-5|-
TGTGCCAGCAGCCGAGGACAGGGGATTCAGCCCCAGCATTTT
CASSRGQGIQPQHF
>TRBV21-1|-|TRBJ1-6|-
TGTGCCAGCAGCAAAGCGCTTCGGCGGGGAGACTCGACCCAGATCTTAATTAATTCACCCCTCCACTTT
CASSKALRRGDSTQILINSPLHF
>TRBV27|TRBD2|TRBJ2-3|once
TGTGCCAGCAGTCTGACCGGGACTACGAGCCGAGGTACGCAGTATTTT
CASSLTGTTSRGTQYF
>TRBV6-6|TRBD1|TRBJ2-7|-
TGTGCCAGCAGTTACTCCGGGACAGGGGGCTACGAGCAGTACTTC
CASSYSGTGGYEQYF
>TRBV6-5|TRBD1|TRBJ1-1|-
TGTGCCAGCCCGGGACAGATGAACACTGAAGCTTTCTTT
CASPGQMNTEAFF
>TRBV3-1/TRBV3-2|-|TRBJ1-2|once
TGTGCCAGCAGCCAAGATGTTTCGGACTACAGAGACATAACTAACTATGGCTACACCTTC
CASSQDVSDYRDITNYGYTF
>TRBV2|-|TRBJ1-4|-
TGTGCCAGCAGTGAAGCGCAGGCTAATGAAAAACTGTTTTTT
CASSEAQANEKLFF
>TRBV19|-|TRBJ1-6|-
TGTGCCAGTAGTATCAGTGGGACACGAAATAATTCACCCCTCCACTTT
CASSISGTRNNSPLHF
>TRBV12-5|-|TRBJ2-2|-
TGTGCTAGTGGTCTACAGGCTTCGAACACCGGGGAGCTGTTTTTT
CASGLQASNTGELFF
>TRBV4-1|TRBD2|TRBJ2-3|medium-sized
TGCGCCAGCAGCCAAGAAGGCCTAGCGGGGTACACAGATACGCAGTATTTT
CASSQEGLAGYTDTQYF
>TRBV3-1/TRBV3-2|TRBD1|TRBJ1-4|-
TGTGCCAGCAGCCGCGGAGACAGGGGGCTAACTAATGAAAAACTGTTTTTT
CASSRGDRGLTNEKLFF
>TRBV19|-|TRBJ1-5|-
TGTGCCAGTAGTATAGTCGACAGTGCCAATCAGCCCCAGCATTTT
CASSIVDSANQPQHF
>TRBV4-1|-|TRBJ1-1|-
TGCGCCAGCAGCCGCAACGACTGGTCGAACACTGAAGCTTTCTTT
CASSRNDWSNTEAFF
>TRBV3-1/TRBV3-2|-|TRBJ1-4|few
TGTGCCAGCAGCCAAGGCCGACAGGCTGCAACTAATGAAAAACTGTTTTTT
CASSQGRQAATNEKLFF